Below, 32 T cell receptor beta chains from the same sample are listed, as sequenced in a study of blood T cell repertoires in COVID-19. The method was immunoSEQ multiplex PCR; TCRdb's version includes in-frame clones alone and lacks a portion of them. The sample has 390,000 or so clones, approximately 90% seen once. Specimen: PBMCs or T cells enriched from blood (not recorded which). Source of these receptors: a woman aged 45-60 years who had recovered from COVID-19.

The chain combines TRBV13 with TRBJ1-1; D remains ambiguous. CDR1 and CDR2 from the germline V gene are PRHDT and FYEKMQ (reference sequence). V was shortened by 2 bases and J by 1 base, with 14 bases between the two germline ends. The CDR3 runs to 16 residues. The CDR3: CASSLWEIAGNTEAFF. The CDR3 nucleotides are TGTGCCAGCAGCTTATGGGAAATCGCGGGGAACACTGAAGCTTTCTTT.

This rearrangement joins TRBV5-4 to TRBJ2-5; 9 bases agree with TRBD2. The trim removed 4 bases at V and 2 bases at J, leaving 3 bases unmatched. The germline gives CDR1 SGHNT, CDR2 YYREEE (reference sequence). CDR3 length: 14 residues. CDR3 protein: CASSRGGGQETQYF. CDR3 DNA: TGTGCCAGCAGCCGCGGGGGGGGTCAAGAGACCCAGTACTTC.

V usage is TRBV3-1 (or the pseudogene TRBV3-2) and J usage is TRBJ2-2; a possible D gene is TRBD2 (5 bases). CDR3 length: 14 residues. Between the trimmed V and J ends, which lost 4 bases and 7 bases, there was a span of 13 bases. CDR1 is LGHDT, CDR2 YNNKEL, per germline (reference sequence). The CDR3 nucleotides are TGTGCCAGCAGCCCCAGGACTGAAGGCGGGGAGCTGTTTTTT. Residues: CASSPRTEGGELFF.

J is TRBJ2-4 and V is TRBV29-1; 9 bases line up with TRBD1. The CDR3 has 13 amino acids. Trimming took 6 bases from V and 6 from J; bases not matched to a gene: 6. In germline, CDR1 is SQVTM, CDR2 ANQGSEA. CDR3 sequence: CSVPGQGPNIQYF. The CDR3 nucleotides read TGCAGCGTCCCGGGACAGGGACCAAACATTCAGTACTTC. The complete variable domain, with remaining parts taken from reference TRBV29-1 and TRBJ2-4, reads SAVISQKPSRDICQRGTSLTIQCQVDSQVTMMFWYRQQPGQSLTLIATANQGSEATYESGFVIDKFPISRPNLTFSTLTVSNMSPEDSSIYLCSVPGQGPNIQYFGAGTRLSVL.

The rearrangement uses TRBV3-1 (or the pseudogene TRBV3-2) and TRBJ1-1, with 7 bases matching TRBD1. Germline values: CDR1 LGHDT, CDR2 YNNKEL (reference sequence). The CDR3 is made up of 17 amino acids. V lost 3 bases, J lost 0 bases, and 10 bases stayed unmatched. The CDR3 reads CASSQRRGQLMNTEAFF. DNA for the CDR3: TGTGCCAGCAGCCAGAGGAGGGGGCAGCTAATGAACACTGAAGCTTTCTTT.

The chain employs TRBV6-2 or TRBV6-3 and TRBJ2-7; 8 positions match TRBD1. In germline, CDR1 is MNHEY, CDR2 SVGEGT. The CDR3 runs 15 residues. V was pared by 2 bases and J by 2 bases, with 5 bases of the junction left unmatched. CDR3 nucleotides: TGTGCCAGCAGTTACGGACAGGGCGATCCCTACGAGCAGTACTTC. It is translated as CASSYGQGDPYEQYF.

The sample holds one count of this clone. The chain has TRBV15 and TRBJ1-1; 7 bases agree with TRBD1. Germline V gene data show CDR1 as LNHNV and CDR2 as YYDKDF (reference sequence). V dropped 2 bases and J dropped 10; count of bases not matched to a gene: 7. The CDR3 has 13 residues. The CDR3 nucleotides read TGTGCCACCAGCAGATGGGGGGACAGAGGAGCTTTCTTT. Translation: CATSRWGDRGAFF.

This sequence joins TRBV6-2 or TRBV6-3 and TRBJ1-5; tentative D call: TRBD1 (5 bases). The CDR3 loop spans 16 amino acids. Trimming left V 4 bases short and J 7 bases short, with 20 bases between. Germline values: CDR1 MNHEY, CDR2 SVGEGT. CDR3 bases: TGTGCCAGCAGTTTAACCGGGGGGGGAACGCGGCAGCCCCAGCATTTT. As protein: CASSLTGGGTRQPQHF.

CDR3 loop: CASSLKGAVEQFF. The DNA for the CDR3 is TGTGCCAGCAGCCTAAAGGGGGCCGTTGAGCAGTTCTTC. This sequence joins TRBV11-3 and TRBJ2-1; 7 bases are a match to TRBD1. Germline V gives CDR1 SGHNT, CDR2 YENEEA. There are 13 residues in the CDR3. With 5 bases clipped from V and 9 bases from J, the junction kept 7 bases outside the gene matches.

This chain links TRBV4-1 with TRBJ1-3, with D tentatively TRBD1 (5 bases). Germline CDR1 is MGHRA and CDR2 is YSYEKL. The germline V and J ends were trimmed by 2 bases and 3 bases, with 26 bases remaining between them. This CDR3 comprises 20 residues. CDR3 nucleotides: TGCGCCAGCAGCCAATCCCCAGCCGGGACTATCCTAAAGGTTGGAAACACCATATATTTT. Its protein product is CASSQSPAGTILKVGNTIYF.

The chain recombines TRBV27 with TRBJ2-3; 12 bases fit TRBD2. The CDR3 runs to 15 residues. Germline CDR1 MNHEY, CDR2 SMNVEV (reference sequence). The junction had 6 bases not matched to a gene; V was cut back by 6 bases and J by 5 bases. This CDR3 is CASSLAGGPEDTQYF. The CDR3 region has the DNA TGTGCCAGCAGCCTAGCGGGGGGGCCAGAAGATACGCAGTATTTT.

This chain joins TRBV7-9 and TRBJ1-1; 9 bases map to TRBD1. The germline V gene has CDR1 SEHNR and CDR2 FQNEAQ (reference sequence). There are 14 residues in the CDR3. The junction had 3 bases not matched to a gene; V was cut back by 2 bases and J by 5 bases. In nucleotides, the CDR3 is TGTGCCAGCAGCTTATCGACAGGGGGAACTGAAGCTTTCTTT. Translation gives CASSLSTGGTEAFF.

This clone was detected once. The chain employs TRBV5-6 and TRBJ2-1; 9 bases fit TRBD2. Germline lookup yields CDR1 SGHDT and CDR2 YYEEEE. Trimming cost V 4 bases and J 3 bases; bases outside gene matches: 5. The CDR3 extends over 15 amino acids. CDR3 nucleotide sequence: TGTGCCAGCAGCCTTGGCGGGGGGGGCTACAATGAGCAGTTCTTC. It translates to CASSLGGGGYNEQFF.

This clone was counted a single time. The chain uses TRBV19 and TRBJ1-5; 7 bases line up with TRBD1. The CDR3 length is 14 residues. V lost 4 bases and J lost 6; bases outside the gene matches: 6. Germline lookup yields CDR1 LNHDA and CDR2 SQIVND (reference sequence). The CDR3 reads CASSTTGVVQPQHF. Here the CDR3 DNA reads TGTGCCAGTAGTACAACAGGGGTGGTTCAGCCCCAGCATTTT.

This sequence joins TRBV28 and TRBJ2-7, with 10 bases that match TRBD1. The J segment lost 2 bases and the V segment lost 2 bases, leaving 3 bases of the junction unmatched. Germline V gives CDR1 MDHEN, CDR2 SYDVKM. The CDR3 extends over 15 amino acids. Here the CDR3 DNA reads TGTGCCAGCAGTTTACTCGGGACAGGGGCCTACGAGCAGTACTTC. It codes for CASSLLGTGAYEQYF.

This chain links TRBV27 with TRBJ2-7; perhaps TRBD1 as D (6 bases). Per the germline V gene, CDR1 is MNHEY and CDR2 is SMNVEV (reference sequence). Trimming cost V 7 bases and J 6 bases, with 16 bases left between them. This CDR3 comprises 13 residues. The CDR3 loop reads CASTDPGASEQYF. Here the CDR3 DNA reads TGTGCCAGCACGGATCCAGGGGCGAGCGAGCAGTACTTC.

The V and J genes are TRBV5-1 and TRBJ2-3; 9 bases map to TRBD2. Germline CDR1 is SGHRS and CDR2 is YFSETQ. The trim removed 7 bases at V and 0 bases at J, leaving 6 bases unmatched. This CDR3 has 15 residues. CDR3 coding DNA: TGCGCCAGCTGTAGCGGGGGATATAGCACAGATACGCAGTATTTT. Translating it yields CASCSGGYSTDTQYF.

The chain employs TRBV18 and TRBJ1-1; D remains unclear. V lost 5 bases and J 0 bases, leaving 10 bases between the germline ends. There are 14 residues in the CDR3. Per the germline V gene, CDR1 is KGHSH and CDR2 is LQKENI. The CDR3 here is CASSIWALNTEAFF. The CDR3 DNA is TGTGCCAGCTCAATTTGGGCATTGAACACTGAAGCTTTCTTT.

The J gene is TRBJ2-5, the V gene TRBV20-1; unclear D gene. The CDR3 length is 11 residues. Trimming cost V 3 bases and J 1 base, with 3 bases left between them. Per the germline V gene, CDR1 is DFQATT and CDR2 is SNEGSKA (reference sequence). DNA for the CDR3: TGCAGTGCTAGCAGCCAAGAGACCCAGTACTTC. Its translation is CSASSQETQYF.

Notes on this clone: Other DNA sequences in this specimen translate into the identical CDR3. The CDR3 sequence: CASSATGRQPQHF. The DNA of the CDR3 is TGTGCCAGCAGCGCGACAGGGAGGCAGCCCCAGCATTTT. J is TRBJ1-5 and V is TRBV7-2, with 7 bases identical to TRBD1. The ends lost 5 bases at V and 7 bases at J; junction bases unmatched: 5. Germline CDR1 and CDR2: SGHTA and FQGNSA. The CDR3 is made up of 13 amino acids.

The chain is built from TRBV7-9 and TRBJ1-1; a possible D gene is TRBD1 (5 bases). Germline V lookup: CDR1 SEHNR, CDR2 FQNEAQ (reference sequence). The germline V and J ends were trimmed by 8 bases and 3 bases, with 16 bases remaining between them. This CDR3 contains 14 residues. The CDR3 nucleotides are TGTGCCAGCGGCGGCGGTAGGGGCTACACTGAAGCTTTCTTT. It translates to CASGGGRGYTEAFF.

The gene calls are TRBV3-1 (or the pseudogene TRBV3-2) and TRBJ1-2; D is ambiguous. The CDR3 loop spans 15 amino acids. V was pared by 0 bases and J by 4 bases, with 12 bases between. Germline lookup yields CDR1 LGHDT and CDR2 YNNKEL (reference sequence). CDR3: CASSQELATGYGYTF. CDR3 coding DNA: TGTGCCAGCAGCCAAGAACTTGCGACGGGCTATGGCTACACCTTC.

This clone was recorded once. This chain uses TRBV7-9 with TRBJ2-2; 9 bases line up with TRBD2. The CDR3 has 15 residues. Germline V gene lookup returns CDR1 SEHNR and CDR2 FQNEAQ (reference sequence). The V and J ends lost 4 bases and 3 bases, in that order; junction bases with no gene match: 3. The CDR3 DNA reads TGTGCCAGCAGCTCTATAGCGGGGGACACCGGGGAGCTGTTTTTT. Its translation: CASSSIAGDTGELFF.

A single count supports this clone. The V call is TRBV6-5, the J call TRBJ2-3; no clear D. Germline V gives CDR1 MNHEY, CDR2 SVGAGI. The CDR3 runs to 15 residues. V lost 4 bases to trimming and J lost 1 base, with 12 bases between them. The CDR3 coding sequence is TGTGCCAGCAGTTCGAATGATCAGGGCACAGATACGCAGTATTTT. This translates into CASSSNDQGTDTQYF.

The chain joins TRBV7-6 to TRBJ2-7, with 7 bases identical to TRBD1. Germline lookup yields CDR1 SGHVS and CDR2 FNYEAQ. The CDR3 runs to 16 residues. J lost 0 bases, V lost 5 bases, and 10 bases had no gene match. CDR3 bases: TGTGCCAGCAGCCCTCGACAGGGCCTCACCTCCTACGAGCAGTACTTC. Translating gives CASSPRQGLTSYEQYF.

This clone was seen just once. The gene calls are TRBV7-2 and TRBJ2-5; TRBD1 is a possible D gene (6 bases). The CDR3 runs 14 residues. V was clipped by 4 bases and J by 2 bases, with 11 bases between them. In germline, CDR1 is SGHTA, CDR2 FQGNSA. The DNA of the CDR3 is TGTGCCAGCAGCTGGCGACAGGCGCAAGAGACCCAGTACTTC. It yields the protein CASSWRQAQETQYF.

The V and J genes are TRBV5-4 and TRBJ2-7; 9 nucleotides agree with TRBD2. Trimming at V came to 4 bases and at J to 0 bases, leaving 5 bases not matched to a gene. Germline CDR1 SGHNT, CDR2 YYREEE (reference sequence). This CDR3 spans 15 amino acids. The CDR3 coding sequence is TGTGCCAGCAGCCTAAAGCGGGGGGACTCCTACGAGCAGTACTTC. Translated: CASSLKRGDSYEQYF.

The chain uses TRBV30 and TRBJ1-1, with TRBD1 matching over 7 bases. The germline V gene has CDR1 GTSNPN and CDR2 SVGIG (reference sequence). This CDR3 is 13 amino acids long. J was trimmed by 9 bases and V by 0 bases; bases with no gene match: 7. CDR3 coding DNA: TGTGCCTGGAGTGTTAGCAGGGGGAGTAAAGCTTTCTTT. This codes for CAWSVSRGSKAFF. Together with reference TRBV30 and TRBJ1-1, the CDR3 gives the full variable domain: SQTIHQWPATLVQPVGSPLSLECTVEGTSNPNLYWYRQAAGRGLQLLFYSVGIGQISSEVPQNLSASRPQDRQFILSSKKLLLSDSGFYLCAWSVSRGSKAFFGQGTRLTVV.

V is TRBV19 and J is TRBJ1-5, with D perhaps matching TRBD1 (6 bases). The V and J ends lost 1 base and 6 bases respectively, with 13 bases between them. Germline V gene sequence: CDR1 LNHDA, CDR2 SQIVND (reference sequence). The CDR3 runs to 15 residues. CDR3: CASSIAGGPRQPQHF. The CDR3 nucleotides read TGTGCCAGTAGTATAGCGGGGGGGCCCCGTCAGCCCCAGCATTTT.

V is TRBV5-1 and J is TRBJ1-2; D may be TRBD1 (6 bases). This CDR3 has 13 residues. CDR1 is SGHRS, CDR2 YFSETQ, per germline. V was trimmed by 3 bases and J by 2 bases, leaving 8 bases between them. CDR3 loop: CASSSGQNYGYTF. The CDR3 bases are TGCGCCAGCAGCTCAGGACAGAACTATGGCTACACCTTC.

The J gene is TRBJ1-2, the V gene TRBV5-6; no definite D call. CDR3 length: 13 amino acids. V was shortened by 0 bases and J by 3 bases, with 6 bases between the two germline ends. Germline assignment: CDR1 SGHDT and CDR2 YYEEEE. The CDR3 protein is CASSLVNYYGYTF. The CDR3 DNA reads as TGTGCCAGCAGCTTGGTCAACTACTATGGCTACACCTTC.

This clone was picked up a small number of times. The CDR3 sequence: CASRVGQGVEKLFF. CDR3 nucleotides: TGTGCCAGCAGGGTGGGACAGGGGGTTGAAAAACTGTTTTTT. The chain links TRBV6-5 to TRBJ1-4; TRBD1 aligns across 11 bases. The germline gives CDR1 MNHEY, CDR2 SVGAGI. This CDR3 region has 14 residues. J was trimmed by 7 bases and V by 6 bases; bases with no gene match: 4.